The T cell receptor beta chain described here comes from a study of response to subunit inactivated influenza vaccine. TCRdb re-derived calls from the RT-PCR reads in MiXCR, one entry per CDR3 protein. There are about 160,000 distinct CDR3 sequences in the sample; about 11% occur only once, and 9.5% to 15% lies in the top ten. A remark on this clonotype: Antigen unknown.

The CDR3 spans 14 residues. Germline V gene data show CDR1 as MNHNS and CDR2 as SASEGT. V trimming: 7 bases; J trimming: 5 bases; junction bases outside the gene matches: 9. Overall study findings and caveats: Authors suggested each seasonal influenza vaccination recruits few new T cells.

The TCR comes from a middle-aged man who received an inactivated influenza vaccine. The V gene is TRBV6-1, the J gene TRBJ1-1; TRBD1 matches at 8 bases. The sequenced sample was non-naive T cells sorted from PBMCs, obtained 35 to 45 days after vaccination. The CDR3 spells CASTKTGVGTEAFF. The DNA of the CDR3 is TGTGCCAGCACTAAGACAGGGGTGGGTACTGAAGCTTTCTTT.